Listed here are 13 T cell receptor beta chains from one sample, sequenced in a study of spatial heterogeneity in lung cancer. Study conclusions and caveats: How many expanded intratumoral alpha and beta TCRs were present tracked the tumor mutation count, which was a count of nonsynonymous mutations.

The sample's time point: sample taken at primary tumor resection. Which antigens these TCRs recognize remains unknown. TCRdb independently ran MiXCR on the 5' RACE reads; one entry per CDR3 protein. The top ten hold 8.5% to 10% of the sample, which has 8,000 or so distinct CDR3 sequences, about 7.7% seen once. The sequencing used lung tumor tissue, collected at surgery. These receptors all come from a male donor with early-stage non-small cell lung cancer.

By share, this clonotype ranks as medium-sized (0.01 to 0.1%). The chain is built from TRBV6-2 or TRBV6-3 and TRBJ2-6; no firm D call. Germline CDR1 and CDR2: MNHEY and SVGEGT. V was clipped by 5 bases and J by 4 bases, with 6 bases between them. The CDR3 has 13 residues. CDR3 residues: CASSIAGANVLTF. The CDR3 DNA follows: TGTGCCAGCAGTATCGCGGGGGCCAACGTCCTGACTTTC.

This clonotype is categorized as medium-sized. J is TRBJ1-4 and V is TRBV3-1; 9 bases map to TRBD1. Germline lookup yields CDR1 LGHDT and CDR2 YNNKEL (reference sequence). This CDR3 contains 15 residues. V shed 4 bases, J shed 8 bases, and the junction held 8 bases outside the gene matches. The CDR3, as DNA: TGTGCCAGCAGCCCCCTGGGACAGGGTCAAGAAAAACTGTTTTTT. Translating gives CASSPLGQGQEKLFF.

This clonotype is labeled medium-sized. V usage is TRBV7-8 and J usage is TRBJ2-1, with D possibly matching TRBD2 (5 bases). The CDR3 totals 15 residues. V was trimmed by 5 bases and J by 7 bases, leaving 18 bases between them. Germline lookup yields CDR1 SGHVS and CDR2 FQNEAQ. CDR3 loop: CASSPQRVGGNEQFF. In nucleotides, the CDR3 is TGTGCCAGCAGCCCGCAAAGGGTTGGCGGGAATGAGCAGTTCTTC. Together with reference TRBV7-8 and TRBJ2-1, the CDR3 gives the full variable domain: GAGVSQSPRYKVAKRGQDVALRCDPISGHVSLFWYQQALGQGPEFLTYFQNEAQLDKSGLPSDRFFAERPEGSVSTLKIQRTQQEDSAVYLCASSPQRVGGNEQFFGPGTRLTVL.

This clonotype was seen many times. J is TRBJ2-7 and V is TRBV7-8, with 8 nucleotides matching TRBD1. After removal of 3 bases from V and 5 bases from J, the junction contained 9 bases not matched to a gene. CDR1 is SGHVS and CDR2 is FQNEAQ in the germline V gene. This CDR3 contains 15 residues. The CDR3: CASSFQLTGVDEQYF. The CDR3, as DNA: TGTGCCAGCAGCTTCCAGTTGACAGGGGTCGACGAGCAGTACTTC. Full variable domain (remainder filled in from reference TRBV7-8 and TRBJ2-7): GAGVSQSPRYKVAKRGQDVALRCDPISGHVSLFWYQQALGQGPEFLTYFQNEAQLDKSGLPSDRFFAERPEGSVSTLKIQRTQQEDSAVYLCASSFQLTGVDEQYFGPGTRLTVT.

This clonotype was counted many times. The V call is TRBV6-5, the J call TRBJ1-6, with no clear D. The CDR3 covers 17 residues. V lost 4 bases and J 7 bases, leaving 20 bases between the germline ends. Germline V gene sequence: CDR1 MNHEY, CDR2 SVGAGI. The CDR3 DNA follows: TGTGCCAGCAGTTTCTTCCTCCCATGGCGGTCGAATTCACCCCTCCACTTT. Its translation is CASSFFLPWRSNSPLHF.

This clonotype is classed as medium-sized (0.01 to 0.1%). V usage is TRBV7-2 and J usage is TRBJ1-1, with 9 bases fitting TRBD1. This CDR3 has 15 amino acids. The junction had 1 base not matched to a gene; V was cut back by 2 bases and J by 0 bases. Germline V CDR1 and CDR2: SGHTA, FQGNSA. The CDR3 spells CASSLWDRVNTEAFF. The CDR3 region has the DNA TGTGCCAGCAGCTTATGGGACAGGGTGAACACTGAAGCTTTCTTT.

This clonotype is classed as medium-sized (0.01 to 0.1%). CDR3 in amino acids: CASSLTGGGEETQYF. The DNA of the CDR3 is TGCGCCAGCAGCCTAACAGGGGGCGGTGAGGAGACCCAGTACTTC. The chain has TRBV5-1 and TRBJ2-5, with 9 nucleotides matching TRBD1. Per germline, CDR1 SGHRS and CDR2 YFSETQ. The CDR3 has 15 residues. The V gene end was trimmed by 4 bases and the J gene end by 5 bases; junction bases not matched to a gene: 9.

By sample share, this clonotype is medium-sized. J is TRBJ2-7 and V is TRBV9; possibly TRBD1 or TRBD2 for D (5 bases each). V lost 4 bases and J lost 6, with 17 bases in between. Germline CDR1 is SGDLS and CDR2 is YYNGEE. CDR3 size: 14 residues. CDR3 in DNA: TGTGCCAGCAGCACCATGACCGGGACCGGCGAGCAGTACTTC. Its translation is CASSTMTGTGEQYF. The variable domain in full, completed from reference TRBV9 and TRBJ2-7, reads DSGVTQTPKHLITATGQRVTLRCSPRSGDLSVYWYQQSLDQGLQFLIQYYNGEERAKGNILERFSAQQFPDLHSELNLSSLELGDSALYFCASSTMTGTGEQYFGPGTRLTVT.

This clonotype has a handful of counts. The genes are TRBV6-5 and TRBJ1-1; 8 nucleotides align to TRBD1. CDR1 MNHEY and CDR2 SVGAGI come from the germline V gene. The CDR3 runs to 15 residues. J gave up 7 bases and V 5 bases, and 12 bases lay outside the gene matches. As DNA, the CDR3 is TGTGCCAGCAGTACAACTCAGGGGGCCGCTGGTGAAGCTTTCTTT. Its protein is CASSTTQGAAGEAFF.

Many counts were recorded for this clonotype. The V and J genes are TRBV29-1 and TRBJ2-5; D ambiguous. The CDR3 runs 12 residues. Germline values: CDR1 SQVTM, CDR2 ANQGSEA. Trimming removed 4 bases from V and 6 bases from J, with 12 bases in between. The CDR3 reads CSVAALSQTQYF. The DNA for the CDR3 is TGCAGCGTTGCAGCCCTCTCGCAGACCCAGTACTTC.

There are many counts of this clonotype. CDR3 nucleotides: TGTGCCAGTAGTCCAGACAGGCAGCCCCAGCATTTT. Protein: CASSPDRQPQHF. The chain uses TRBV19 and TRBJ1-5, with a weak D call TRBD1 (6 bases). V lost 5 bases and J lost 7, with 9 bases in between. Germline assignment: CDR1 LNHDA and CDR2 SQIVND (reference sequence). The CDR3 is 12 amino acids.

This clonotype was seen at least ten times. CDR3 DNA sequence: TGTGCCAGTAGCGGGGGGCCGGGTTTTTCTACAGATACGCAGTATTTT. Amino acids: CASSGGPGFSTDTQYF. V gene TRBV19 combines with J gene TRBJ2-3; TRBD2 might be the D (7 bases). Trimming removed 6 bases at V and 3 bases at J, with 19 bases between. CDR3 length: 16 amino acids. Germline values: CDR1 LNHDA, CDR2 SQIVND (reference sequence).

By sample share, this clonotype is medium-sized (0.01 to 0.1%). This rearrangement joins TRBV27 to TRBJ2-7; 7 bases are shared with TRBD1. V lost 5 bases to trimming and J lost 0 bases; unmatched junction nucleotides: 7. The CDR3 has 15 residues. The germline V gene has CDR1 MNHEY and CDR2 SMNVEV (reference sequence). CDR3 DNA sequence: TGTGCCAGCAGTAAGGGCTGGGACAGCTCCTACGAGCAGTACTTC. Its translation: CASSKGWDSSYEQYF.